A selection of T cell receptor beta chains follows, all from one sample in a study of patients and donors after allogeneic stem cell transplantation. From the RT-PCR reads, TCRdb called clonotypes with MiXCR, one entry per CDR3 protein. This sample has approximately 430,000 distinct CDR3 sequences, with 16% found just once. Specimen: blood, either unsorted or a sorted T cell fraction (not recorded which). Receptors originate from a human donor who was either an allogeneic HSCT recipient or a stem cell or donor lymphocyte infusion donor (not recorded which). It is not recorded whose cells these are; they may come from a transplant donor. CDR3s include the opening cysteine and the closing phenylalanine or tryptophan. The D gene is left open where the match is weak. Expanded clones get a size class; other rows say once, few or many, or leave the size out.

CDR3 protein,CDR3 DNA,clone size,D gene,V gene,J gene
CATNSQGVTSNEQFF,TGTGCCACAAACTCCCAGGGAGTAACCAGCAATGAGCAGTTCTTC,NA,NA,TRBV15,TRBJ2-1
CASSPSQGYPLDTQYF,TGTGCCAGCAGCCCCAGCCAGGGGTACCCTCTGGATACGCAGTATTTT,NA,NA,TRBV11-3,TRBJ2-3
CASSPDRARNQPQHF,TGCGCCAGCAGCCCTGATAGGGCACGAAATCAGCCCCAGCATTTT,few,NA,TRBV4-1,TRBJ1-5
CASSQATPGTSRRWTQYF,TGTGCCAGCAGCCAAGCTACCCCCGGAACTAGTCGTCGGTGGACCCAGTACTTC,few,NA,TRBV4-2,TRBJ2-5
CASSTDRDYGYTF,TGTGCCAGCAGTACTGACAGGGACTATGGCTACACCTTC,few,TRBD1,TRBV12-3/TRBV12-4,TRBJ1-2
CASSLGQLTGELFF,TGTGCCAGCAGTTTGGGACAGCTCACCGGGGAGCTGTTTTTT,NA,TRBD1,TRBV12-3/TRBV12-4,TRBJ2-2
CATSSGTGIRDYGYTF,TGTGCCACCAGCAGTGGGACAGGGATTCGTGACTATGGCTACACCTTC,NA,TRBD1,TRBV15,TRBJ1-2
CASSTGAPANYGYTF,TGTGCCAGTAGCACAGGGGCCCCAGCTAACTATGGCTACACCTTC,NA,TRBD1,TRBV27,TRBJ1-2
CASSLRSGRNEQFF,TGTGCCAGCAGCTTACGTAGCGGGCGGAATGAGCAGTTCTTC,few,TRBD2,TRBV11-3,TRBJ2-1
CASSRGGGAINEQFF,TGTGCCAGCAGCCGGGGCGGGGGGGCAATCAATGAGCAGTTCTTC,NA,TRBD2,TRBV3-1,TRBJ2-1
CASRQSSGNTIYF,TGTGCCAGCAGACAGAGCTCTGGAAACACCATATATTTT,many,NA,TRBV7-9,TRBJ1-3
CAISDGQVETQYF,TGTGCCATCAGTGATGGACAGGTAGAGACCCAGTACTTC,few,TRBD1,TRBV10-3,TRBJ2-5
CASTYPGQGHNEQFF,TGTGCCAGCACCTATCCGGGACAGGGGCACAATGAGCAGTTCTTC,NA,TRBD1,TRBV7-8,TRBJ2-1
CASSPVVVSQDGNTIYF,TGTGCCAGCTCCCCCGTGGTGGTCAGCCAGGATGGAAACACCATATATTTT,NA,NA,TRBV18,TRBJ1-3
CASIERDSSYEQYF,TGTGCCAGCATCGAGCGGGACTCCTCCTACGAGCAGTACTTC,NA,TRBD2,TRBV7-9,TRBJ2-7
CASSQGAGGRMYF,TGCGCCAGCAGCCAAGGCGCGGGGGGGCGCATGTATTTT,few,TRBD2,TRBV4-1,TRBJ2-3
CASSATSGSYEQYF,TGTGCCAGCAGTGCGACTAGCGGGAGCTACGAGCAGTACTTC,many,TRBD2,TRBV2,TRBJ2-7
CASSNPWQETQYF,TGCGCCAGCAGTAACCCGTGGCAAGAGACCCAGTACTTC,few,NA,TRBV5-1,TRBJ2-5
CAWSVSYPDTQYF,TGTGCCTGGAGTGTGTCCTACCCAGATACGCAGTATTTT,few,NA,TRBV30,TRBJ2-3
CASSRLAGKETQYF,TGTGCCAGCAGCCGTCTAGCGGGAAAAGAGACCCAGTACTTC,NA,TRBD2,TRBV5-5,TRBJ2-5
CASSRRGVGDTEAFF,TGTGCCAGCAGCCGAAGGGGGGTCGGGGACACTGAAGCTTTCTTT,few,NA,TRBV6-1,TRBJ1-1
CASSLTSGRETQYF,TGTGCCAGCAGTTTGACTAGCGGGAGGGAGACCCAGTACTTC,NA,TRBD2,TRBV2,TRBJ2-5
CATSDLKGGEQFF,TGTGCCACCAGTGATTTGAAGGGGGGTGAGCAGTTCTTC,few,NA,TRBV24-1,TRBJ2-1
CASSIGSLNEQFF,TGTGCCAGTAGTATAGGTAGTCTTAATGAGCAGTTCTTC,NA,NA,TRBV19,TRBJ2-1
CASSLQGHYGYTF,TGTGCCAGCAGTTTACAGGGGCACTATGGCTACACCTTC,NA,NA,TRBV12-3/TRBV12-4,TRBJ1-2
CASSGPGNTIYF,TGTGCCAGCAGCGGACCGGGAAACACCATATATTTT,few,NA,TRBV28,TRBJ1-3
CASKPFTRGNQPQHF,TGTGCCAGCAAGCCATTCACCAGGGGCAATCAGCCCCAGCATTTT,few,NA,TRBV28,TRBJ1-5
CSAPGGIETQYF,TGCAGTGCCCCGGGGGGGATAGAGACCCAGTACTTC,NA,TRBD2,TRBV20-1,TRBJ2-5
CASSGGGRTDTQYF,TGTGCCAGCAGTGGGGGCGGTCGCACAGATACGCAGTATTTT,many,NA,TRBV2,TRBJ2-3
CASSERRREGFGYF,TGTGCCAGCAGTGAAAGACGCCGGGAGGGCTTTGGGTACTTC,few,TRBD2,TRBV2,TRBJ2-4
CSASRSGNEKLFF,TGCAGTGCTAGTCGTAGTGGGAATGAAAAACTGTTTTTT,NA,NA,TRBV20-1,TRBJ1-4
CASSLTLDANYGYTF,TGCGCCAGCAGCTTGACCCTTGATGCTAACTATGGCTACACCTTC,few,NA,TRBV5-1,TRBJ1-2
CASSLEVLAGSSYEQYF,TGTGCCAGCAGCCTAGAGGTACTAGCGGGGAGCTCCTACGAGCAGTACTTC,NA,TRBD2,TRBV11-3,TRBJ2-7
CASSLPGTSNEQYF,TGCGCCAGCAGCTTGCCGGGAACGAGCAACGAGCAGTACTTC,few,NA,TRBV5-1,TRBJ2-7
CATKQGQRNTIYF,TGTGCCACCAAGCAGGGGCAAAGAAACACCATATATTTT,few,NA,TRBV25-1,TRBJ1-3
CASSKLLPGMAGEQYF,TGTGCCAGCAGCAAACTTCTCCCCGGGATGGCTGGCGAGCAGTACTTC,NA,NA,TRBV7-9,TRBJ2-7
CASSLDSAGLPYEQYF,TGTGCCAGCAGCTTAGATTCGGCAGGGCTTCCTTACGAGCAGTACTTC,few,NA,TRBV7-2,TRBJ2-7
CASSHVTEAFF,TGTGCCAGCAGCCACGTCACTGAAGCTTTCTTT,few,NA,TRBV14,TRBJ1-1
CASSDQGLNTGELFF,TGTGCCAGCAGTGATCAGGGATTAAACACCGGGGAGCTGTTTTTT,NA,NA,TRBV6-1,TRBJ2-2
CASGQGKFYEQYF,TGTGCCAGCGGACAGGGGAAATTCTACGAGCAGTACTTC,few,TRBD1,TRBV6-1,TRBJ2-7
CASRLAAAHEQYF,TGTGCCAGCAGATTAGCGGCGGCCCACGAGCAGTACTTC,NA,NA,TRBV7-2,TRBJ2-7
CASNPGATEAFF,TGTGCCAGCAACCCAGGGGCGACTGAAGCTTTCTTT,many,NA,TRBV6-6,TRBJ1-1
CASSPVLAGEYEQFF,TGTGCCAGCAGCCCGGTTTTAGCGGGAGAGTATGAGCAGTTCTTC,few,TRBD2,TRBV7-9,TRBJ2-1
CASSQDSSGRADEQYF,TGTGCCAGCAGCCAAGATTCTAGCGGGAGAGCAGACGAGCAGTACTTC,NA,TRBD2,TRBV4-2,TRBJ2-7
CASSPGQGPYGYTF,TGTGCCAGCAGTCCGGGACAGGGGCCTTATGGCTACACCTTC,few,TRBD1,TRBV3-1,TRBJ1-2
CASSSDSILAVSSTDTQYF,TGTGCCAGCAGCTCAGATTCAATTCTAGCGGTTTCTAGCACAGATACGCAGTATTTT,NA,TRBD2,TRBV11-2,TRBJ2-3
CASSPRTGLNEKLFF,TGTGCCAGCAGTCCCCGGACAGGTCTCAATGAAAAACTGTTTTTT,NA,TRBD1,TRBV12-3/TRBV12-4,TRBJ1-4
CASSAGTGRFAPLHF,TGTGCCAGCAGCGCTGGGACAGGGCGTTTCGCACCCCTCCACTTT,NA,TRBD1,TRBV7-9,TRBJ1-6
CSVDWSDTEAFF,TGCAGCGTTGATTGGTCAGACACTGAAGCTTTCTTT,NA,NA,TRBV29-1,TRBJ1-1
CASSLHQTETGNTIYF,TGTGCCAGCAGTTTGCACCAAACAGAAACTGGAAACACCATATATTTT,many,NA,TRBV12-3/TRBV12-4,TRBJ1-3
CASSQREQGGELFF,TGCGCCAGCAGCCAGCGAGAGCAGGGCGGGGAGCTGTTTTTT,NA,NA,TRBV4-3,TRBJ2-2
CASRQDRNQPQHF,TGTGCCAGCAGGCAGGACAGGAATCAGCCCCAGCATTTT,NA,TRBD1,TRBV2,TRBJ1-5
CASSQLGGGTDTQYF,TGTGCCAGCAGCCAACTCGGGGGGGGCACAGATACGCAGTATTTT,NA,TRBD2,TRBV3-1,TRBJ2-3
CASSEAGLPRGGELFF,TGTGCCAGCAGTGAAGCAGGGCTACCTAGGGGCGGGGAGCTGTTTTTT,NA,NA,TRBV6-1,TRBJ2-2
CASSEYGFYTF,TGTGCCAGCAGTGAATATGGGTTCTACACCTTC,NA,NA,TRBV25-1,TRBJ1-2